A single sample is the source of the 9 T cell receptor beta chains below, sequenced in a study of control samples from healthy donors and cancer patients. Measured with immunoSEQ multiplex PCR; TCRdb has only the in-frame clones, and not every one. There are approximately 100,000 clones in the sample; roughly 92% occur only once, and 3% lies in the top ten. The sample comprised blood. Source of these receptors: a human donor in good health. The donor label of this sample is uncertain.

V and J are TRBV12-5 and TRBJ1-6; no definite D call. V shed 0 bases and J shed 9 bases, with 9 bases lying between them. There are 14 residues in the CDR3. Germline V gives CDR1 LGHNT, CDR2 FRNRAP. The CDR3 loop reads CASGLVVLGSPLHF. Written as DNA, the CDR3 is TGTGCTAGTGGTTTGGTGGTTTTAGGTTCACCCCTCCACTTT.

The chain employs TRBV2 and TRBJ1-5, with 8 nucleotides matching TRBD1. V lost 6 bases and J lost 6; bases outside the gene matches: 16. The length of the CDR3 is 17 residues. CDR1 and CDR2 (germline): SNHLY, FYNNEI. In nucleotides, the CDR3 is TGTGCCAGCAGGACCGGGACAGGAGGGACTGTGAGTCAGCCCCAGCATTTT. Encoded protein: CASRTGTGGTVSQPQHF.

The V gene is TRBV19, the J gene TRBJ1-1; 8 bases align to TRBD1. Trimming at V came to 4 bases and at J to 3 bases, leaving 7 bases not matched to a gene. CDR3 size: 15 residues. Germline V gene sequence: CDR1 LNHDA, CDR2 SQIVND (reference sequence). CDR3 coding DNA: TGTGCCAGTAGTACGGACAGGGCCCCTCACACTGAAGCTTTCTTT. Its translation is CASSTDRAPHTEAFF.

CDR3 in DNA: TGTGCCAGCAGCGCCGACAGGGTTGATGGCTACACCTTC. Protein sequence: CASSADRVDGYTF. The rearrangement joins TRBV2 to TRBJ1-2, with 7 bases lining up with TRBD1. This CDR3 spans 13 amino acids. Germline V gene data show CDR1 as SNHLY and CDR2 as FYNNEI. The V gene end was trimmed by 6 bases and the J gene end by 6 bases; junction bases not matched to a gene: 7.

The V and J genes are TRBV6-5 and TRBJ1-1; D is ambiguous. Trimming cost V 4 bases and J 6 bases, with 9 bases left between them. CDR1 is MNHEY, CDR2 SVGAGI, per germline. This CDR3 contains 12 residues. The DNA of the CDR3 is TGTGCCAGCAGTTCTACCACCCCTGAAGCTTTCTTT. This gives the protein CASSSTTPEAFF.

The chain has TRBV9 and TRBJ1-5; D call uncertain. Germline loops: CDR1 SGDLS, CDR2 YYNGEE. V was clipped by 3 bases and J by 5 bases, with 12 bases between them. This CDR3 comprises 14 residues. Here the CDR3 DNA reads TGTGCCAGCAGCGCATGGGGTTTCGATCAGCCCCAGCATTTT. Amino acids: CASSAWGFDQPQHF. Variable domain in full (rest from reference TRBV9 and TRBJ1-5): DSGVTQTPKHLITATGQRVTLRCSPRSGDLSVYWYQQSLDQGLQFLIQYYNGEERAKGNILERFSAQQFPDLHSELNLSSLELGDSALYFCASSAWGFDQPQHFGDGTRLSIL.

The chain employs TRBV15 and TRBJ1-1; no firm D call. This CDR3 spans 13 amino acids. The V and J ends lost 0 bases and 7 bases respectively, with 9 bases between them. Per germline, CDR1 LNHNV and CDR2 YYDKDF (reference sequence). CDR3: CATSRDLHLEAFF. The CDR3 DNA is TGTGCCACCAGCAGAGATTTACATCTTGAAGCTTTCTTT.

The chain carries TRBV10-1 and TRBJ2-1, with 7 bases that match TRBD1. The CDR3 has 14 residues. CDR1 is WNHNN and CDR2 is SYGVQD in the germline V gene (reference sequence). J lost 7 bases, V lost 3 bases, and 6 bases had no gene match. The CDR3 region has the DNA TGCGCCAGCAGTGACGGGGACAGATGGAATGAGCAGTTCTTC. It specifies CASSDGDRWNEQFF.

The V and J genes are TRBV6-5 and TRBJ2-1, with D possibly being TRBD1 or TRBD2 (5 bases each). This CDR3 region has 13 residues. Looked up from germline, CDR1 is MNHEY and CDR2 is SVGAGI. Deletions cut 4 bases from V and 8 bases from J, with 12 bases between. The CDR3 DNA sequence: TGTGCCAGCAGTTTTAGAGTGGGGGATGAGCAGTTCTTC. It specifies CASSFRVGDEQFF.